A selection of T cell receptor beta chains follows, all from one sample in a study of blood T cell repertoires in COVID-19. Repertoires were generated with immunoSEQ multiplex PCR, while TCRdb's copy carries only in-frame clones and drops some. The sample lists about 160,000 clones, 60% to 85% occurring once. Material: peripheral blood. These receptors all come from a man aged 55 to 70 with acute or convalescent COVID-19. The CDR3 runs from the conserved cysteine through the conserved F or W. The D gene is left open where the match is weak. The listing skips clone size in some rows; elsewhere it reads once, few, many or a size class.

J	D	V	size	DNA	CDR3
TRBJ1-1	NA	TRBV5-1	NA	TGCGCCAGCAGCTTGGGGAGGGGGAACACTGAAGCTTTCTTT	CASSLGRGNTEAFF
TRBJ2-1	NA	TRBV7-7	NA	TGTGCTAGCAGCCCGCAGGGTACCCTTGGCGATGAGCAGTTCTTC	CASSPQGTLGDEQFF
TRBJ1-4	TRBD1	TRBV4-1	NA	TGCGCCAGCAGCCGTGAGGGGGCCCTAGGCACTAATGAAAAACTGTTTTTT	CASSREGALGTNEKLFF
TRBJ2-7	TRBD1	TRBV7-3	NA	TGTGCCAGCAGTTTACAGGGGGCGTCGAATGAGCAGTACTTC	CASSLQGASNEQYF
TRBJ2-3	TRBD1	TRBV2	NA	TGTGCCAGCAGCACCACAGGGGCGGATACGCAGTATTTT	CASSTTGADTQYF
TRBJ1-4	TRBD1	TRBV18	NA	TGTGCCAGCACGACAGGGGACAATGAAAAACTGTTTTTT	CASTTGDNEKLFF
TRBJ1-2	TRBD1	TRBV5-6	NA	TGTGCCAGCAGCTCGGGGACAGGGGTTCCCTACTATGGCTACACCTTC	CASSSGTGVPYYGYTF
TRBJ1-2	TRBD1	TRBV6-2/TRBV6-3	NA	TGTGCCAGCAGTTACGACCGGGACAGGGGATGGCGCGGCTACACCTTC	CASSYDRDRGWRGYTF
TRBJ2-7	NA	TRBV5-1	NA	TGCGCCAGCAGCTTGGCCGGAGGGACCTACGAGCAGTACTTC	CASSLAGGTYEQYF
TRBJ2-1	TRBD2	TRBV11-3	NA	TGTGCCAGCAGCTTAGGGGGACTAGCGGGGAGCTCCTACAATGAGCAGTTCTTC	CASSLGGLAGSSYNEQFF
TRBJ2-7	NA	TRBV15	once	TGTGCCACCAGCAGAGGTCAGGGGGGTGAGCAGTACTTC	CATSRGQGGEQYF
TRBJ2-7	TRBD1	TRBV7-9	NA	TGTGCCAGCAGCGAAGGACAGGGGGCGGGCGAGCAGTACTTC	CASSEGQGAGEQYF
TRBJ2-3	NA	TRBV7-9	NA	TGTGCCAGCACCCCGAGAACCACAGATACGCAGTATTTT	CASTPRTTDTQYF
TRBJ2-1	NA	TRBV9	NA	TGTGCCAGCAGCTCCCAGGGAAACCCCGGGAATGAGCAGTTCTTC	CASSSQGNPGNEQFF
TRBJ1-2	NA	TRBV2	many	TGTGCCAGCTCCCCGGGGGGCTCTAACTATGGCTACACCTTC	CASSPGGSNYGYTF
TRBJ1-6	NA	TRBV3-1/TRBV3-2	few	TGTGCCAGCAGAGGCCGGGATCCACCCCTCCACTTT	CASRGRDPPLHF
TRBJ1-4	NA	TRBV19	NA	TGTGCCAGTAGTAGAGACGGGCTAGCGGCTGAAAAACTGTTTTTT	CASSRDGLAAEKLFF
TRBJ1-2	TRBD1	TRBV7-9	NA	TGTGCCAGCGGACAGGGGGAATATGGCTACACCTTC	CASGQGEYGYTF
TRBJ2-2	NA	TRBV24-1	NA	TGTGCCACCTCAGGGGCGGTAAACACCGGGGAGCTGTTTTTT	CATSGAVNTGELFF
TRBJ1-2	TRBD1	TRBV24-1	NA	TGTGCCACCAGTGCAGAGGGGGCGGTTGGGTCGAGCGGCTACACCTTC	CATSAEGAVGSSGYTF
TRBJ2-2	NA	TRBV5-4	NA	TGTGCCAGCAGCTTACGCGTGAACACCGGGGAGCTGTTTTTT	CASSLRVNTGELFF
TRBJ2-1	NA	TRBV9	NA	TGTGCCAGCAGCGTAGAGTACAGGGTATACTATGAGCAGTTCTTC	CASSVEYRVYYEQFF
TRBJ2-5	TRBD2	TRBV3-1/TRBV3-2	NA	TGTGCCAGCAGCCGGTTGACTAGCGGGGGGGCAGAGACCCAGTACTTC	CASSRLTSGGAETQYF
TRBJ2-5	TRBD2	TRBV4-1	NA	TGCGCCAGCAGCCGGCCTAGCGGGGGGGCTGGGGAGACCCAGTACTTC	CASSRPSGGAGETQYF
TRBJ1-6	NA	TRBV7-9	NA	TGTGCCAGCAGCTTAGGGCAGTCGAATTCACCCCTCCACTTT	CASSLGQSNSPLHF
TRBJ2-3	TRBD1	TRBV7-3	once	TGTGCCAGTGGAACAGGGGGTAGCACAGATACGCAGTATTTT	CASGTGGSTDTQYF
TRBJ1-2	NA	TRBV19	NA	TGTGCCAGTGCGGCAGCCTCTGACTATGGCTACACCTTC	CASAAASDYGYTF
TRBJ2-7	NA	TRBV6-1	NA	TGTGCCAGCAGTGAACCCATCTACGAGCAGTACTTC	CASSEPIYEQYF
TRBJ2-2	TRBD2	TRBV7-8	NA	TGTGCCAGCAGCCAAAGCGGGGTAGACACCGGGGAGCTGTTTTTT	CASSQSGVDTGELFF
TRBJ2-7	NA	TRBV7-9	NA	TGTGCCAGCAGCTTCGCGGGGGCGGGGGCTGCCTACGAGCAGTACTTC	CASSFAGAGAAYEQYF
TRBJ1-1	NA	TRBV27	NA	TGTGCCAGCAGACTCGGACACCTCACTGAAGCTTTCTTT	CASRLGHLTEAFF
TRBJ1-1	TRBD1	TRBV9	NA	TGTGCCAGCAGCGGGGGACAGGGTGGAGCAGCTGAAGCTTTCTTT	CASSGGQGGAAEAFF
TRBJ1-2	TRBD1	TRBV5-1	NA	TGCGCCAGCAGCCTTGATCTGTCAGGGGGCGCGGGTGGCTACACCTTC	CASSLDLSGGAGGYTF
TRBJ1-6	NA	TRBV9	NA	TGTGCCAGCAACGGAGGAGAGGAGGATTCACCCCTCCACTTT	CASNGGEEDSPLHF
TRBJ1-5	NA	TRBV5-1	few	TGCGCCAGCAGCTCTCAGGGTGATCAGCCCCAGCATTTT	CASSSQGDQPQHF
TRBJ2-5	TRBD2	TRBV7-2	NA	TGTGCCAGCAGCGCTCGACTAGCGAACCAAGAGACCCAGTACTTC	CASSARLANQETQYF
TRBJ2-7	TRBD1	TRBV9	NA	TGTGCCAGCAGCGATCCCGGGACAGCGAATAATAAGCAGTACTTC	CASSDPGTANNKQYF